The rows below give T cell receptor beta chains drawn from one sample of a study of a mutant IDH1 vaccine in newly diagnosed glioma. Sequencing was performed with immunoSEQ multiplex PCR; in TCRdb, only in-frame clones are kept and a portion is missing. The table lists about 30,000 clones, 70% to 85% of them singletons, with roughly 14% in the top ten. Their recognized antigens are unknown. Sequenced here: PBMCs, sampled from a glioma patient whose treatment included an IDH1 peptide vaccine. Receptor source: a man younger than 45 with glioma. Both conserved end residues are trimmed from each CDR3.

J gene,V gene,CDR3 length,CDR3 protein
TRBJ2-7,TRBV6-5,14,ASSSSGRVGSYEQY
TRBJ1-4,TRBV6-1,12,ASAGQGRGEKLF
TRBJ1-2,TRBV6-5,14,ASSYLARTDNYGYT
TRBJ2-7,TRBV5-8,14,ASSPGTSGPSYEQY
TRBJ1-5,TRBV4-1,16,ASSQDAGTGYSNQPQH
TRBJ2-5,TRBV6-5,14,ASSSDGYPGVGTQY
TRBJ2-7,TRBV5-1,10,ASSGVHYEQY
TRBJ1-2,TRBV27,12,ASSWGGGNYGYT
TRBJ2-1,TRBV6-5,12,ASSRMASYNEQF
TRBJ2-1,TRBV5-4,12,ASSKREAFDEQF
TRBJ2-7,TRBV5-6,12,ASSFGLPSYEQY
TRBJ1-5,TRBV5-1,14,ASIEMTGDSNQPQH
TRBJ2-1,TRBV5-4,12,ASSPGSAYNEQF
TRBJ2-7,TRBV4-1,12,ASSQAPDSSEQY
TRBJ2-5,TRBV4-1,15,ASSQEFLGGPQETQY
TRBJ1-2,TRBV30,13,AWAPGQLGNYGYT
TRBJ2-7,TRBV5-6,13,ASSVSGTLPYEQY
TRBJ1-4,TRBV5-1,13,ASSLVRGWGEKLF
TRBJ1-2,TRBV28,13,ASSSPGTGIYGYT
TRBJ1-3,TRBV6-5,12,ASSYTGSGNTIY
TRBJ2-5,TRBV5-4,12,ASKGLAGGETQY
TRBJ1-4,TRBV9,12,ASSTGTGGEKLF
TRBJ2-5,TRBV6-5,12,ASSYLITGTAKY
TRBJ2-7,TRBV6-5,11,ASSTGPKGKQY
TRBJ2-5,TRBV29-1,10,SVEAPVETQY
TRBJ2-7,TRBV2,12,ATYQDRGRVEQY
TRBJ2-7,TRBV29-1,11,SVTGTVVYEQY
TRBJ1-1,TRBV25-1,9,ASSVNTEAF
TRBJ1-5,TRBV5-1,11,ASSLGVGQPQH
TRBJ2-1,TRBV29-1,12,SLLGADSYNEQF
TRBJ1-5,TRBV4-1,14,ASSRVVGQGHQPQH
TRBJ2-7,TRBV6-1,12,ASSEGQSLYEQY
TRBJ1-5,TRBV19,11,ASSMGFSQPQH
TRBJ1-1,TRBV6-4,12,ASSVEGRDTEAF
TRBJ2-5,TRBV29-1,9,SGRDPQTQY
TRBJ2-3,TRBV12-5,13,ASGLGLAGGDTQY
TRBJ1-1,TRBV7-9,12,ASSPKTGNTEAF
TRBJ1-2,TRBV5-1,11,ASSPRGVYGYT
TRBJ2-6,TRBV7-9,16,ASRYRDRGPSGANVLT
TRBJ2-7,TRBV7-2,12,ASSLGGAQVSQY
TRBJ1-2,TRBV2,12,ASSRQGPNYGYT
TRBJ2-7,TRBV5-4,12,ASSSTGRPYEQY
TRBJ1-2,TRBV10-2,11,ASSDNYNYGYT
TRBJ2-2,TRBV6-4,13,ASNPTGLESGELF
TRBJ2-5,TRBV11-2,10,ASSLARETQY
TRBJ1-1,TRBV27,12,ASSWASEYTEAF
TRBJ2-1,TRBV4-1,11,ASSQGLAAEQF
TRBJ1-5,TRBV27,10,ASSLIGEPQH
TRBJ2-5,TRBV18,14,ASSPRIGGAQETQY
TRBJ1-4,TRBV5-8,14,ASSLIRGRNNEKLF